This section outlines one T cell receptor beta chain sequence together with its context. Its specificity is not known. In germline, CDR1 is MNHNY, CDR2 SVGAGI (reference sequence). The CDR3 is 14 residues long. Trimming pared 2 bases from V and 5 bases from J, leaving 10 bases between. The sample originates from a study of T cell responses to AZD1222 COVID-19 vaccine. Produced via immunoSEQ multiplex PCR; TCRdb's table is partial and in-frame only. The repertoire holds roughly 97,000 clones, with more than 85% as singletons. The study's findings and limits: It was only a handful of AZD1222 recipients who were seropositive at baseline.

The sequences come from peripheral blood, collected on day 0 of AZD1222 vaccination. The chain combines TRBV6-6 with TRBJ1-5; no definite D call. The source of this sequence is an adult in good health. CDR3 residues: CASSYGDFDQPQHF. The CDR3 DNA sequence: TGTGCCAGCAGTTACGGAGACTTTGATCAGCCCCAGCATTTT.